This T cell receptor (beta chain) was obtained from a study of blood T cell repertoires in COVID-19. Study overall: PBMCs, B-cell-depleted T cells, or T cells were the source of the cDNA or gDNA that made up the material.

In the original analysis: Nucleated cell number was recorded as an estimate derived from reference gene primer amplification. Sequencing was performed with immunoSEQ multiplex PCR; in TCRdb, only in-frame clones are kept and a portion is missing. The V and J calls and the clone size are those of that table, but D and trimming were determined from the DNA. The repertoire consists of a few hundred thousand clones, with 88% occurring once and the leading ten covering about 9.4%. The germline CDR1 and CDR2 sequences are SGHDN and FVKESK. CDR3 length equals 15 residues. Unmatched junction bases numbered 7, after V lost 2 bases and J lost 5 bases. Recruited during active infection, patients (from Seattle) were subsequently followed longitudinally.

The sample taken for sequencing was peripheral blood. The sequence was obtained from a woman in her 70s with COVID-19, enrolled during active disease. The chain uses TRBV14 and TRBJ2-7, with 9 positions matching TRBD1. The CDR3 is CASSQPGTGTHEQYF. In DNA, the CDR3 is TGTGCCAGCAGCCAACCCGGGACAGGGACCCACGAGCAGTACTTC.